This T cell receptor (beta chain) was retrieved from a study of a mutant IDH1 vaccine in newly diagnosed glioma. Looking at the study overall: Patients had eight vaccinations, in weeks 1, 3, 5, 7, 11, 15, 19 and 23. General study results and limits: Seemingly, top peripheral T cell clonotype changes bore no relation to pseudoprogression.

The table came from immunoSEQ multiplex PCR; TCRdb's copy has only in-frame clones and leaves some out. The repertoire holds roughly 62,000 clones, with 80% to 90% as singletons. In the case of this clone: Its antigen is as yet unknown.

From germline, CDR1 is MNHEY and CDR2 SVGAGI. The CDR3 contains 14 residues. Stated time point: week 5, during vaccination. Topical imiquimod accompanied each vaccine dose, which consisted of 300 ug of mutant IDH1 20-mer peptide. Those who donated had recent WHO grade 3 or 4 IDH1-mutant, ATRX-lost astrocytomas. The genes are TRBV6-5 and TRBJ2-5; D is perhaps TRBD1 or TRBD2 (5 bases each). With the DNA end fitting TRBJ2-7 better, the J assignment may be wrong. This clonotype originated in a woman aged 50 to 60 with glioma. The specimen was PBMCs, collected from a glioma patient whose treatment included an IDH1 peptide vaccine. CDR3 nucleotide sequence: TGTGCCAGCAGCCCCCGGACGGGGCACTACGAGCAGTACTTC. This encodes CASSPRTGHYEQYF.